These 15 T cell receptor beta chains share one sample of origin, sequenced in a study of beta chain features in type 1 diabetes. The study's findings and limits: Patients with Type 1 diabetes showed moderately but significantly shorter TCRB CDR3s in all four CD4+ subsets.

Their recognized antigens are unknown. The whole isolated RNA underwent reverse transcription, so sequencing captured expressed TCRB transcripts. Some clones are missing from TCRdb's copy, which holds only in-frame ones; the method was immunoSEQ multiplex PCR. The data show around 150,000 clones, 9% seen once. The material sequenced was central memory CD4+ T cells from blood. All receptors come from a woman in her twenties or thirties with type 1 diabetes.

This chain links TRBV18 with TRBJ2-6, with D perhaps matching TRBD2 (6 bases). Germline V lookup: CDR1 KGHSH, CDR2 LQKENI. Trimming removed 4 bases from V and 4 bases from J, with 11 bases in between. The CDR3 is made up of 15 amino acids. This CDR3 reads CASSLSAGGANVLTF. The CDR3, as DNA: TGTGCCAGCTCACTTTCGGCGGGGGGGGCCAACGTCCTGACTTTC.

V and J are TRBV11-2 and TRBJ2-7; D gene ambiguous. CDR1 and CDR2 from the germline V gene are SGHAT and FQNNGV. V dropped 0 bases and J dropped 9 bases, with 6 bases sitting between them. The CDR3 length is 11 residues. CDR3 protein: CASSLERGQYF. CDR3 in DNA: TGTGCCAGCAGCTTAGAGAGAGGGCAGTACTTC.

V gene TRBV7-8 combines with J gene TRBJ1-1; maybe TRBD1 (5 bases). Germline loops: CDR1 SGHVS, CDR2 FQNEAQ. Trimming cost V 6 bases and J 0 bases, with 17 bases left between them. The length of the CDR3 is 16 residues. Here the CDR3 DNA reads TGTGCCAGCAGACCCCGGGTTGGGGCCATGAACACTGAAGCTTTCTTT. Its protein product is CASRPRVGAMNTEAFF. Full variable domain (outside the CDR3, taken from reference TRBV7-8 and TRBJ1-1): GAGVSQSPRYKVAKRGQDVALRCDPISGHVSLFWYQQALGQGPEFLTYFQNEAQLDKSGLPSDRFFAERPEGSVSTLKIQRTQQEDSAVYLCASRPRVGAMNTEAFFGQGTRLTVV.

This chain connects TRBV5-1 to TRBJ2-2; TRBD1 matches 7 bases. The junction had 7 bases not matched to a gene; V was cut back by 3 bases and J by 2 bases. This CDR3 is 16 amino acids long. CDR1 SGHRS and CDR2 YFSETQ come from the germline V gene. CDR3 nucleotide sequence: TGCGCCAGCAGCTCCGGGACAGCTACTAACACCGGGGAGCTGTTTTTT. This translates into CASSSGTATNTGELFF. The full variable domain, in which reference TRBV5-1 and TRBJ2-2 provide the parts outside the CDR3, is KAGVTQTPRYLIKTRGQQVTLSCSPISGHRSVSWYQQTPGQGLQFLFEYFSETQRNKGNFPGRFSGRQFSNSRSEMNVSTLELGDSALYLCASSSGTATNTGELFFGEGSRLTVL.

This clone was recorded a few times. The rearrangement uses TRBV29-1 and TRBJ2-1; 8 positions match TRBD2. Germline V CDR1 and CDR2: SQVTM, ANQGSEA. The CDR3 runs to 14 residues. Trimming cost V 7 bases and J 7 bases; bases outside gene matches: 12. CDR3 in amino acids: CSGATSGNGNEQFF. The CDR3 bases are TGCAGCGGAGCTACTAGCGGAAACGGTAATGAGCAGTTCTTC.

This clone turned up a few times. The chain recombines TRBV5-1 with TRBJ1-1, with 7 bases fitting TRBD1. V lost 5 bases to trimming and J lost 4 bases; unmatched junction nucleotides: 5. Germline loops: CDR1 SGHRS, CDR2 YFSETQ. There are 13 residues in the CDR3. This chain's CDR3 is CASRLQGSTEAFF. The CDR3, as DNA: TGCGCCAGCAGATTACAGGGGAGCACTGAAGCTTTCTTT.

This chain connects TRBV18 to TRBJ2-2; 10 bases match TRBD2. CDR3 length: 16 residues. CDR1 is KGHSH, CDR2 LQKENI, per germline. The V segment lost 1 base and the J segment 4 bases; nucleotides outside the gene matches: 3. CDR3 nucleotide sequence: TGTGCCAGCTCACCACTTACTAGCGGGATCACCGGGGAGCTGTTTTTT. It specifies CASSPLTSGITGELFF.

This clone was observed a handful of times. This chain uses TRBV5-8 with TRBJ1-3; D ambiguous. Germline lookup yields CDR1 SGHTS and CDR2 YDEGEE. Trimming took off 1 base at V and 4 bases at J, with 12 bases between the two ends. This CDR3 contains 15 residues. The CDR3 here is CASSLLRLSGNTIYF. The CDR3 bases are TGTGCCAGCAGCTTGTTGAGGTTGTCCGGAAACACCATATATTTT.

This clone showed up just a few times. The rearrangement links TRBV28 to TRBJ1-2, with 10 bases aligning to TRBD1. Germline-derived CDR1 and CDR2 are MDHEN and SYDVKM. This CDR3 spans 14 amino acids. The ends lost 2 bases at V and 7 bases at J; junction bases unmatched: 4. The CDR3 sequence: CASSLGTGDGGYTF. In DNA form, the CDR3 reads TGTGCCAGCAGTTTAGGGACAGGGGATGGTGGCTACACCTTC.

This clone was seen more than once but under ten times. The chain employs TRBV5-4 and TRBJ2-6; a weak D match, TRBD2 (5 bases). The CDR3 extends over 15 amino acids. Germline V lookup: CDR1 SGHNT, CDR2 YYREEE (reference sequence). V lost 2 bases to trimming and J lost 0 bases, with 6 bases between them. CDR3 sequence reads: CASSLEGSGANVLTF. CDR3 coding DNA: TGTGCCAGCAGCTTAGAGGGCTCTGGGGCCAACGTCCTGACTTTC.

CDR3: CASSHPVERVQYF. The CDR3 bases are TGTGCCAGCAGTCACCCTGTGGAGAGAGTGCAGTATTTT. The chain is built from TRBV6-6 and TRBJ2-3; no reliable D call. CDR1 and CDR2 (germline): MNHNY, SVGAGI (reference sequence). This CDR3 has 13 residues. Deletions cut 5 bases from V and 11 bases from J, with 17 bases between.

The chain has TRBV5-1 and TRBJ2-6; a possible D gene is TRBD2 (5 bases). The CDR3 loop spans 16 amino acids. CDR1 is SGHRS and CDR2 is YFSETQ in the germline V gene. V gave up 4 bases and J gave up 0 bases, with 11 bases separating them. The CDR3 sequence: CASSVTGSSGANVLTF. The DNA of the CDR3 is TGCGCCAGCAGCGTGACGGGGAGCTCTGGGGCCAACGTCCTGACTTTC. The variable domain in full, completed from reference TRBV5-1 and TRBJ2-6, reads KAGVTQTPRYLIKTRGQQVTLSCSPISGHRSVSWYQQTPGQGLQFLFEYFSETQRNKGNFPGRFSGRQFSNSRSEMNVSTLELGDSALYLCASSVTGSSGANVLTFGAGSRLTVL.

As DNA, the CDR3 is TGTGCCAGCAGTTCCCCGACACGGTCTCAGCCCCAGCATTTT. It yields the protein CASSSPTRSQPQHF. The chain recombines TRBV27 with TRBJ1-5; no clear D gene. This CDR3 is built from 14 residues. V was cut by 4 bases and J by 6 bases, with 13 bases left in between. Germline-derived CDR1 and CDR2 are MNHEY and SMNVEV (reference sequence).

The chain links TRBV6-1 to TRBJ1-1; 7 positions agree with TRBD1. The V gene end was trimmed by 7 bases and the J gene end by 3 bases; junction bases not matched to a gene: 5. Germline V CDR1 and CDR2: MNHNS, SASEGT. This CDR3 has 13 residues. The CDR3 DNA reads TGTGCCAGCAAGGGACAGCGTTACACTGAAGCTTTCTTT. It codes for CASKGQRYTEAFF.

This clone turned up a few times. The chain joins TRBV18 to TRBJ2-1, with 8 bases identical to TRBD2. The CDR3 consists of 15 residues. J lost 8 bases, V lost 6 bases, and 12 bases had no gene match. CDR1 and CDR2 (germline): KGHSH, LQKENI. CDR3 loop: CASSLGSGSYDEQFF. The CDR3 DNA follows: TGTGCCAGCTCCCTGGGGAGCGGGAGTTACGATGAGCAGTTCTTC.